This TCR beta chain was sequenced in a study of graft-versus-host responses after intestinal transplantation. Study conclusions and caveats: Researchers found GvH clones in recipient marrow, and some showed up first in ileum or blood.

V trimming: 3 bases; J trimming: 7 bases; junction bases outside the gene matches: 10. The germline gives CDR1 MNHEY, CDR2 SMNVEV (reference sequence). There are 15 residues in the CDR3. Sequenced by immunoSEQ multiplex PCR; TCRdb stores in-frame clones only, minus some. The repertoire includes tens of thousands of clones, about 91% of them detected once, and more than 0.4% sits in the top ten. As to this clone: Its antigen remains unknown.

The genes are TRBV27 and TRBJ2-7, with TRBD2 matching over 9 bases. This receptor was obtained from a human donor who received an intestinal transplant. This specimen was unstimulated CD8+ T cells sorted from spleen or lymph node cells, taken before intestinal transplant. Here the CDR3 reads CASSFGTSPSEEQYF. CDR3 DNA: TGTGCCAGCAGTTTTGGGACTAGCCCGTCTGAGGAGCAGTACTTC.